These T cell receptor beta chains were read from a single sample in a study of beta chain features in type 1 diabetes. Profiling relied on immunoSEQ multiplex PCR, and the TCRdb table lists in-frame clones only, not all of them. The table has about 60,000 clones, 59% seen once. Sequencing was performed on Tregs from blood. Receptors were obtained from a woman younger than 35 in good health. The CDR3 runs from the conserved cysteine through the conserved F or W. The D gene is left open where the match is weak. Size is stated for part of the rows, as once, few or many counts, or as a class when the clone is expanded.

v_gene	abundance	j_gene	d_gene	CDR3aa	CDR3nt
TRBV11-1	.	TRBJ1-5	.	CASSLGSGQPQHF	TGTGCCAGCAGTTTAGGAAGCGGCCAGCCCCAGCATTTT
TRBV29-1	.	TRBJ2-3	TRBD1	CSVEGGQGAWDTQYF	TGCAGCGTTGAAGGGGGACAGGGGGCTTGGGATACGCAGTATTTT
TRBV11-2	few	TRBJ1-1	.	CASSAYGGLSTEAFF	TGTGCCAGCAGCGCGTACGGGGGACTGAGCACTGAAGCTTTCTTT
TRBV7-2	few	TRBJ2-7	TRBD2	CASSPRAGEEQYF	TGTGCCAGCAGCCCTCGGGCGGGGGAGGAGCAGTACTTC
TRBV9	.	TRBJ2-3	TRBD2	CASSGGGAQYF	TGTGCCAGCAGCGGGGGGGGAGCGCAGTATTTT
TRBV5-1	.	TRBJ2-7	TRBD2	CASTPTASGAYEQYF	TGCGCCAGCACCCCCACAGCTAGCGGGGCCTACGAGCAGTACTTC
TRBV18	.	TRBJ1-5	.	CASSPDWGLGQPQHF	TGTGCCAGCTCACCCGACTGGGGGCTTGGTCAGCCCCAGCATTTT
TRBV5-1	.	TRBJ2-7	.	CASSLGPGKAYEQYF	TGCGCCAGCAGCTTGGGGCCAGGGAAGGCCTACGAGCAGTACTTC
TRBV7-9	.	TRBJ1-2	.	CASSLGASNYGYTF	TGTGCCAGCAGCTTAGGTGCGTCTAACTATGGCTACACCTTC
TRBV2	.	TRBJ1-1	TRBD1	CASIETGGTEAFF	TGTGCCAGCATTGAAACAGGGGGCACTGAAGCTTTCTTT
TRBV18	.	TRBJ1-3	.	CASSPVGDSGNTIYF	TGTGCCAGCTCACCAGTCGGAGACTCTGGAAACACCATATATTTT
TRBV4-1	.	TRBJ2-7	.	CASSQDSLTRPYEQYF	TGCGCCAGCAGCCAAGATTCCCTAACCAGGCCCTACGAGCAGTACTTC
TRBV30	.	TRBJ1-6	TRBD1	CAWKGTANSPLHF	TGTGCCTGGAAGGGGACAGCTAATTCACCCCTCCACTTT
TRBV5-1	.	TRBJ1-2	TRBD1	CASSPGTGVSYGYTF	TGCGCCAGCAGCCCGGGGACAGGGGTGTCCTATGGCTACACCTTC
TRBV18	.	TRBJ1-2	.	CASSPTSGLYGYTF	TGTGCCAGCTCCCCTACAAGCGGCTTGTATGGCTACACCTTC
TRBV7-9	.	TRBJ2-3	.	CASSQNYLGTDTQYF	TGTGCCAGCAGCCAAAACTATCTCGGCACAGATACGCAGTATTTT